This TCR beta chain was sequenced during a study of spatial heterogeneity in lung cancer. Across the whole study: Beta-chain sequences consistently outnumbered alpha-chain sequences in detection. Raw sequencing reads included, on average, more than 9.5 appearances of each unique TCR and UMI combination.

Study results and caveats: Tumoral mutation counts were tracked by counts of expanded intratumoral alpha and beta TCRs.

Each TCR cDNA molecule bore a unique molecular identifier. Via MiXCR, TCRdb re-called the 5' RACE reads, giving one row per CDR3 protein. The sample shows around 1,600 distinct CDR3 sequences, 16% of them seen only once. Time point defined: sample taken at primary tumor resection. Unsorted whole RNA of tumor, nontumor lung or frozen PBMC was sequenced. Comments on this clonotype: Its antigen is not identified.

This clonotype was obtained from a female donor with early-stage non-small cell lung cancer. This sample comprised lung tumor tissue, obtained at surgery.

The CDR3: CASSLVQGVVEQYF. The DNA of the CDR3 is TGTGCCAGCAGTTTGGTGCAGGGGGTTGTGGAGCAGTACTTC. This chain links TRBV27 with TRBJ2-7, with 7 bases identical to TRBD1. Trimming cost V 3 bases and J 7 bases; bases outside gene matches: 9. The CDR3 is 14 residues long. Germline CDR1 reads MNHEY; CDR2 reads SMNVEV (reference sequence).